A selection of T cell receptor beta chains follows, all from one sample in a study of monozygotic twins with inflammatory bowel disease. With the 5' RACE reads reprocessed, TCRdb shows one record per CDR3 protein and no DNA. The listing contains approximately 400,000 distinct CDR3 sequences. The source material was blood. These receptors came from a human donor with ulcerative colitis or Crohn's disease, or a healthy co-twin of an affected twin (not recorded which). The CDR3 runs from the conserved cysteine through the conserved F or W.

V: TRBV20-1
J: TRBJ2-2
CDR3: CSARDKAGQANTGELFF

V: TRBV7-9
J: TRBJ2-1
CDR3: CASSLNSNEQFF

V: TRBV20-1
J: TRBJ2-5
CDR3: CSADGTSGSTGETQYF

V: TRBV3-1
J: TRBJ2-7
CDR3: CASSQVHEQYF

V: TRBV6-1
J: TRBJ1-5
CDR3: CASSPGPHSNQPQHF

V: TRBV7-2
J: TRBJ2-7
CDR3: CASSLKDRLASYEQYF

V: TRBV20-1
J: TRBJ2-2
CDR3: CSARDLRGPDTGELFF

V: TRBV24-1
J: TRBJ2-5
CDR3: CATSDHMDRRDQETQYF

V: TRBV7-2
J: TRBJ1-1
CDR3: CASSLGLRGNTEAFF

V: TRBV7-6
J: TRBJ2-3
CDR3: CASSLGLAVDRYTDTQYF

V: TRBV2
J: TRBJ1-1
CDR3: CASTDFWGSLRGNTEAFF

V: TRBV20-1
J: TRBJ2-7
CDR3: CSARDGTGGLRDEQYF

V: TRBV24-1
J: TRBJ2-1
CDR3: CATSDQGQGAYNEQFF

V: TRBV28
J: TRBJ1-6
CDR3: CASTLSSYNSPLHF

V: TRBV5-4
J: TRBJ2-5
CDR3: CASSFLLAGIQETQYF

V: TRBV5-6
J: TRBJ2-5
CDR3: CASSFGPGAMGETQYF

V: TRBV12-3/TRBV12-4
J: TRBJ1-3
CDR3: CASSLQTSGNTIYF

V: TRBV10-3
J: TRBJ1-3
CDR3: CAISPDRAGNTIYF

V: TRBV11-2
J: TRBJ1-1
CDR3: CASSPSLGVTEAFF

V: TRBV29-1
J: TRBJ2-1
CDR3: CSVEIAGTSSYIEQFF

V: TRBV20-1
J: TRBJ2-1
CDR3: CSATFRNEQFF

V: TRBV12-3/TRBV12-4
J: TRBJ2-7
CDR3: CASSLDSKYEQYF

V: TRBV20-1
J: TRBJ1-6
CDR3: CSAVRGRNSPLHF

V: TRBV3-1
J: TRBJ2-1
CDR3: CASSPAGRAPNEQFF

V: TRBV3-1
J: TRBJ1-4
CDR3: CASSHQGLVEKLFF

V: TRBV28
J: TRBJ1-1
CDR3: CASSLKGLPLGGAFF

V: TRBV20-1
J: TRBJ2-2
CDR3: CSASERWGNTGELFF

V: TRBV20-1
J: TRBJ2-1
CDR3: CSAKTAGGPPEQFF

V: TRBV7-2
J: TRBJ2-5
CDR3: CASSLWDLRQETQYF

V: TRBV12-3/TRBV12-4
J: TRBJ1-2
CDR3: CASTPVLAPSGGYTF

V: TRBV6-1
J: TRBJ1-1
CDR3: CASSELGTNLNTEAFF

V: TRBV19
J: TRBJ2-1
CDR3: CASSIERLAGFNEQFF

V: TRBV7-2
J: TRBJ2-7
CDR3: CASSLWGGQQIFYEQYF

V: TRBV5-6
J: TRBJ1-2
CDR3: CASSPLGTGDRYGYTF

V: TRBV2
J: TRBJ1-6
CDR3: CASSTDGTANSPLHF

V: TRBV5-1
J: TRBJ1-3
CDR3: CASSSFGGGSGNTIYF

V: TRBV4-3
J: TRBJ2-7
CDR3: CASSQRPLAGGDEQYF

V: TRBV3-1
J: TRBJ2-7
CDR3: CASSQDLSTGTQYF

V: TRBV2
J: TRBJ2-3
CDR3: CASSEAMGESRDTQYF

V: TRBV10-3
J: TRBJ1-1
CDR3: CAISSDGGNTEAFF

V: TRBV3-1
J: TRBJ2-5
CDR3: CASSQETGQGYQETQYF

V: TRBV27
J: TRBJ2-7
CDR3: CASRQLAGPTYEQYF

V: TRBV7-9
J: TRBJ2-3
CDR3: CASSPPGTTTDTQYF

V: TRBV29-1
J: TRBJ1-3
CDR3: CSVDSGPGNTIYF

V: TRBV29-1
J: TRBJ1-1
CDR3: CSVEGTANTEAFF

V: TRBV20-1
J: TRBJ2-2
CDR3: CSARRRQGGNTGELFF

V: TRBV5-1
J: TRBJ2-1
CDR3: CASSFAQGEQFF

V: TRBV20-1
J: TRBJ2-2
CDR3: CSALAGSDTGELFF